The 2 T cell receptor beta chains listed next were all sequenced from one sample in a study of shared clonotypes between healthy human individuals. The method was immunoSEQ multiplex PCR; TCRdb's version includes in-frame clones alone and lacks a portion of them. The table records approximately 1.4 million clones, 95% to 99% of them present only once. The sequenced sample consisted of naive CD4+ T cells sorted from blood. Subset reported: CD45RA+ positively selected. These receptor sequences come from a man aged 25 to 40 in good health.

The J gene is TRBJ1-4, the V gene TRBV5-4; 7 bases align to TRBD1. CDR1 and CDR2 from the germline V gene are SGHNT and YYREEE (reference sequence). The trim removed 4 bases at V and 4 bases at J, leaving 10 bases unmatched. The CDR3 is 16 residues long. The CDR3 here is CASSLGRDSLNEKLFF. CDR3 bases: TGTGCCAGCAGCCTAGGAAGGGACAGCCTTAATGAAAAACTGTTTTTT. Looking up the rest from reference TRBV5-4 and TRBJ1-4 gives the full variable domain: ETGVTQSPTHLIKTRGQQVTLRCSSQSGHNTVSWYQQALGQGPQFIFQYYREEENGRGNFPPRFSGLQFPNYSSELNVNALELDDSALYLCASSLGRDSLNEKLFFGSGTQLSVL.

This chain links TRBV10-3 with TRBJ1-5, with D tentatively TRBD1 (6 bases). The V end lost 5 bases, the J end lost 0 bases, and 11 bases lay between the germline ends. This CDR3 is 15 amino acids long. Germline CDR1 ENHRY, CDR2 SYGVKD. CDR3: CAISLGQHSNQPQHF. The CDR3 nucleotides read TGTGCCATCAGTCTGGGACAACATAGCAATCAGCCCCAGCATTTT.